These 26 T cell receptor beta chains were all obtained from the same sample, sequenced in a study of T cell repertoires in cytomegalovirus infection. Each CDR3 protein is one row after TCRdb ran MiXCR on the reads. The sample gives 680,000 or so distinct CDR3 sequences, less than 40% of which show up once; roughly 2.9% is in the top ten. Sample: PBMCs. The receptors originated from a human donor in good health (CMV status not recorded). Some clones in this sample may be carry-over from other donors' samples.

Ten or more counts support this clonotype. The DNA of the CDR3 is TGTGCCAGCAGGGGTTGGGATGAGCAGTTCTTC. Protein sequence: CASRGWDEQFF. The chain recombines TRBV11-2 with TRBJ2-1; D gene uncertain. There are 11 residues in the CDR3. V lost 6 bases and J lost 8, with 8 bases in between. Germline V CDR1 and CDR2: SGHAT, FQNNGV.

To note about this clonotype: The junction departs from the called germline gene at one end, perhaps through a read error. The CDR3 protein is CSISLEVGSDTQYF. In DNA form, the CDR3 reads TGTTCCATCAGTTTAGAGGTTGGGTCAGATACTCAGTATTTT. V gene TRBV12-3 or TRBV12-4 combines with J gene TRBJ2-3; no clear D gene. The CDR3 is 14 residues long.

The V and J genes are TRBV12-3 or TRBV12-4 and TRBJ1-5, with TRBD1 matching over 7 bases. V lost 6 bases and J lost 5; bases outside the gene matches: 16. The CDR3 covers 17 residues. CDR3 bases: TGTGCCAGCAGCCAGGAAGGGGGCCTGGCTTACGATCAGCCCCAGCATTTT. As protein: CASSQEGGLAYDQPQHF.

This sequence joins TRBV29-1 and TRBJ1-1; possible D gene TRBD1, 5 bases. V lost 4 bases to trimming and J lost 5 bases, with 8 bases between them. The CDR3 is made up of 11 amino acids. Germline V lookup: CDR1 SQVTM, CDR2 ANQGSEA. CDR3 residues: CSVVGGTEAFF. CDR3 in DNA: TGCAGCGTTGTTGGGGGAACTGAAGCTTTCTTT. The variable domain in full, completed from reference TRBV29-1 and TRBJ1-1, reads SAVISQKPSRDICQRGTSLTIQCQVDSQVTMMFWYRQQPGQSLTLIATANQGSEATYESGFVIDKFPISRPNLTFSTLTVSNMSPEDSSIYLCSVVGGTEAFFGQGTRLTVV.

The CDR3 nucleotides read TGTGCCATCAGTGGTAGGACTAGCGGAACCTACGAGCAGTACTTC. It yields the protein CAISGRTSGTYEQYF. This chain connects TRBV10-3 to TRBJ2-7; 10 bases are a match to TRBD2. V lost 4 bases to trimming and J lost 2 bases; unmatched junction nucleotides: 5. This CDR3 contains 15 residues. Per the germline V gene, CDR1 is ENHRY and CDR2 is SYGVKD.

The J gene is TRBJ1-1, the V gene TRBV28; D perhaps matches TRBD1 (5 bases). In germline, CDR1 is MDHEN, CDR2 SYDVKM. The CDR3 extends over 15 amino acids. Trimming took 6 bases from V and 5 from J, leaving 19 bases between them. The CDR3 sequence is CASRVPGRSRTEAFF. The DNA for the CDR3 is TGTGCCAGCAGAGTCCCGGGACGGTCGAGAACTGAAGCTTTCTTT.

The sample holds a few counts of this clonotype. The chain joins TRBV11-2 to TRBJ2-1; 11 nucleotides match TRBD2. The CDR3 totals 16 residues. V shed 5 bases, J shed 4 bases, and the junction held 7 bases outside the gene matches. CDR1 is SGHAT, CDR2 FQNNGV, per germline. The CDR3, as DNA: TGTGCCAGCAGCCTGACTAGCGGGAATTATTACAATGAGCAGTTCTTC. Translating it yields CASSLTSGNYYNEQFF.

This clonotype has only one observation. Compared with germline, one end of the junction differs, possibly owing to a read error. The chain recombines TRBV2 with TRBJ2-1; 13 bases match TRBD2. The CDR3 is 15 residues long. The germline V gene has CDR1 SNHLY and CDR2 FYNNEI. The CDR3 DNA reads TGTGCCAGCAGTGATAGACTAGCGGGAGGTAATGAGCCGTTCTTC. Protein: CASSDRLAGGNEPFF.

The chain combines TRBV20-1 with TRBJ2-7; 9 bases agree with TRBD1. The CDR3 has 13 residues. V dropped 3 bases and J dropped 6; count of bases not matched to a gene: 6. Looked up from germline, CDR1 is DFQATT and CDR2 is SNEGSKA (reference sequence). The DNA for the CDR3 is TGCAGTGCTAGTCGTACAGGGGGCTCCGAGCAGTACTTC. Its protein is CSASRTGGSEQYF.

The V call is TRBV19, the J call TRBJ1-1, with D perhaps TRBD1 (5 bases). Germline CDR1 reads LNHDA; CDR2 reads SQIVND (reference sequence). The CDR3 covers 17 residues. V gave up 3 bases and J gave up 5 bases, with 22 bases separating them. The CDR3 reads CASSMGGRGLWNTEAFF. The CDR3 bases are TGTGCCAGTAGTATGGGGGGGAGGGGTCTCTGGAATACTGAAGCTTTCTTT. Full variable domain (missing parts from reference TRBV19 and TRBJ1-1): DGGITQSPKYLFRKEGQNVTLSCEQNLNHDAMYWYRQDPGQGLRLIYYSQIVNDFQKGDIAEGYSVSREKKESFPLTVTSAQKNPTAFYLCASSMGGRGLWNTEAFFGQGTRLTVV.

The V gene is TRBV28, the J gene TRBJ1-1; 7 bases match TRBD1. After removal of 5 bases from V and 6 bases from J, the junction contained 9 bases not matched to a gene. Germline V CDR1 and CDR2: MDHEN, SYDVKM. This CDR3 has 14 amino acids. In nucleotides, the CDR3 is TGTGCCAGCAGTAAATCTCCGGGACAGCCTGAAGCTTTCTTT. The encoded protein is CASSKSPGQPEAFF.

The chain links TRBV28 to TRBJ2-3, with no clear D. V lost 8 bases, J lost 5 bases, and 20 bases lay in between. CDR3 length equals 15 residues. CDR1 and CDR2 (germline): MDHEN, SYDVKM. The CDR3 nucleotides are TGTGCCAGCCAAGGACCCAGATCTCGCGTAGATACGCAGTATTTT. Translation: CASQGPRSRVDTQYF.

The V and J genes are TRBV2 and TRBJ1-1; D uncertain. The CDR3 runs 14 residues. Germline V CDR1 and CDR2: SNHLY, FYNNEI. The V and J ends lost 5 bases and 4 bases respectively, with 14 bases between them. CDR3 in DNA: TGTGCCAGCAGTATGACAATCATGGGCACTGAAGCTTTCTTT. This encodes CASSMTIMGTEAFF.

This clonotype has more than one count but fewer than ten. This rearrangement joins TRBV29-1 to TRBJ1-2, with no clear D. Germline CDR1 is SQVTM and CDR2 is ANQGSEA. With 4 bases removed from V and 6 bases from J, the gap between germline ends came to 12 bases. There are 12 residues in the CDR3. The CDR3 DNA reads TGCAGCGTTGCAGAGACATATCATGGCTACACCTTC. Its protein is CSVAETYHGYTF.

This chain connects TRBV7-8 to TRBJ2-1; 11 bases are a match to TRBD2. Germline CDR1 is SGHVS and CDR2 is FQNEAQ. Trimming cost V 3 bases and J 5 bases; bases outside gene matches: 9. This CDR3 has 17 residues. As DNA, the CDR3 is TGTGCCAGCAGCTTTAGGCTAGCGGGAGGCCAGAACAATGAGCAGTTCTTC. Amino acid sequence: CASSFRLAGGQNNEQFF.

This chain uses TRBV12-3 or TRBV12-4 with TRBJ2-5, with unresolved D. This CDR3 contains 15 residues. V was clipped by 6 bases and J by 5 bases, with 19 bases between them. CDR3 protein: CASRWGAGWYETQYF. In DNA, the CDR3 is TGTGCCAGCAGATGGGGTGCCGGGTGGTATGAGACCCAGTACTTC.

J is TRBJ2-1 and V is TRBV5-4; 9 bases agree with TRBD2. With the DNA end fitting TRBJ2-7 better, the J assignment may be wrong. This CDR3 has 16 amino acids. CDR1 is SGHNT, CDR2 YYREEE, per germline (reference sequence). The CDR3 region is CASSLYFSGSPHEQYF. In DNA form, the CDR3 reads TGTGCCAGCAGCTTGTATTTTAGCGGGAGTCCCCATGAGCAGTACTTC.

The gene calls are TRBV20-1 and TRBJ2-2; no firm D call. CDR3 length: 15 amino acids. Germline V gene data show CDR1 as DFQATT and CDR2 as SNEGSKA (reference sequence). Trimming removed 6 bases from V and 2 bases from J, with 16 bases in between. This chain's CDR3 is CSATGQWLNTGELFF. The CDR3 DNA sequence: TGCAGTGCCACTGGGCAGTGGCTTAACACCGGGGAGCTGTTTTTT.

The rearrangement links TRBV27 to TRBJ1-2; D uncertain. The CDR3 length is 15 residues. Trimming removed 0 bases from V and 4 bases from J, with 12 bases in between. CDR1 and CDR2 (germline): MNHEY, SMNVEV (reference sequence). The CDR3 loop is CASSLSPPSAYGYTF. CDR3 DNA sequence: TGTGCCAGCAGTTTATCACCCCCATCGGCCTATGGCTACACCTTC.

CDR3 bases: TGTGCCTGGAGTATAGGGGTTGCTGGAAACACCATATATTTT. This codes for CAWSIGVAGNTIYF. This chain joins TRBV30 and TRBJ1-3; D is possibly TRBD1 (5 bases). This CDR3 contains 14 residues. V was pared by 2 bases and J by 2 bases, with 10 bases between. The germline V gene encodes CDR1 GTSNPN and CDR2 SVGIG (reference sequence).

The chain couples TRBV6-2 or TRBV6-3 to TRBJ1-2, with D perhaps TRBD1 (5 bases). This CDR3 is 16 amino acids long. The ends were cut back, 5 bases at V and 4 bases at J, with 20 bases in the middle. CDR1 MNHEY and CDR2 SVGEGT come from the germline V gene. This CDR3 is CASSQPDTELLYGYTF. The DNA of the CDR3 is TGTGCCAGCAGTCAACCGGACACGGAGCTACTCTATGGCTACACCTTC.

The V and J genes are TRBV4-2 and TRBJ2-1; the match to TRBD2 covers 10 bases. Germline values: CDR1 LGHNA, CDR2 YNFKEQ. V dropped 0 bases and J dropped 9; count of bases not matched to a gene: 11. This CDR3 region has 17 residues. In nucleotides, the CDR3 is TGTGCCAGCAGCCAAGAACCGGGACTAGCGTATCTCGTTGAGCAGTTCTTC. Protein product: CASSQEPGLAYLVEQFF.

The chain joins TRBV5-1 to TRBJ2-1, with D possibly TRBD1 on 6 matching bases. V was clipped by 2 bases and J by 3 bases, with 15 bases between them. From germline, CDR1 is SGHRS and CDR2 YFSETQ. The CDR3 covers 16 residues. This CDR3 reads CASSFNEQGDYNEQFF. The CDR3 DNA follows: TGCGCCAGCAGCTTTAATGAACAGGGCGACTACAATGAGCAGTTCTTC.

The V and J genes are TRBV19 and TRBJ2-1; D perhaps matches TRBD2 (5 bases). The ends were cut back, 11 bases at V and 0 bases at J, with 14 bases in the middle. The CDR3 is 14 amino acids. The germline V gene encodes CDR1 LNHDA and CDR2 SQIVND (reference sequence). The chain's CDR3 is CASGTGSSYNEQFF. The CDR3 nucleotides read TGTGCCTCTGGAACGGGGTCCTCCTACAATGAGCAGTTCTTC.

Concerning this clonotype itself: The conserved closing phenylalanine or tryptophan is absent in this CDR3, likely reflecting a read error. The chain employs TRBV28 and TRBJ2-1, with D unresolved. Trimming took 5 bases from V and 3 from J, leaving 11 bases between them. From germline, CDR1 is MDHEN and CDR2 SYDVKM. This CDR3 is 14 amino acids long. The CDR3 DNA follows: TGTGCCAGCAGTGGGCAGAAAGGCTACAATGAGCAGTTCTTA. Translating it yields CASSGQKGYNEQFL.

The chain recombines TRBV6-1 with TRBJ1-5, with no clear D. Per the germline V gene, CDR1 is MNHNS and CDR2 is SASEGT. The V gene lost 5 bases and the J gene lost 7 bases, with 21 bases spanning the gap. The CDR3 is 16 residues long. The chain's CDR3 is CASSREWTGSRQPQHF. The CDR3 DNA follows: TGTGCCAGCAGTCGCGAGTGGACGGGTTCGAGGCAGCCCCAGCATTTT.